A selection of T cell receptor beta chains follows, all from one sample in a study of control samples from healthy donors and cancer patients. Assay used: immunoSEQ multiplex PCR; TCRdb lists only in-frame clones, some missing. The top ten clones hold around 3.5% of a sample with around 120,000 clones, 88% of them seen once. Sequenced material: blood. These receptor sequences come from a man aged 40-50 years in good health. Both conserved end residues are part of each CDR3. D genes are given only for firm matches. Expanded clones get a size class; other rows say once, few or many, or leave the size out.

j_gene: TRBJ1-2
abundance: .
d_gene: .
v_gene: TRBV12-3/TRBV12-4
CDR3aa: CASSPDYGYTF
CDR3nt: TGTGCCAGCAGTCCGGACTATGGCTACACCTTC

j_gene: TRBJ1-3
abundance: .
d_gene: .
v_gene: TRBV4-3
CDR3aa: CASSQVAGNTIYF
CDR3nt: TGCGCCAGCAGCCAAGTCGCGGGAAACACCATATATTTT

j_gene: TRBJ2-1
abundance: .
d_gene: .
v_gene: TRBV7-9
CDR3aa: CASSVAPGEQFF
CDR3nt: TGTGCCAGCAGCGTCGCCCCGGGTGAGCAGTTCTTC

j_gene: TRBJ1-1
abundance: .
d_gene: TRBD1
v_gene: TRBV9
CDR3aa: CASSGGQGEQNTEAFF
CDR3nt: TGTGCCAGCAGCGGGGGACAGGGGGAGCAGAACACTGAAGCTTTCTTT

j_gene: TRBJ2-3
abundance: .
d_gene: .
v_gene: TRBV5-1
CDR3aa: CASSPTGDSTDTQYF
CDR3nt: TGCGCCAGCAGCCCGACTGGAGATAGCACAGATACGCAGTATTTT

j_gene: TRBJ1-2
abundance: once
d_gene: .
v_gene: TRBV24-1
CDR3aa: CATSAGNYGYTF
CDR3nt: TGTGCCACCAGTGCAGGGAACTATGGCTACACCTTC

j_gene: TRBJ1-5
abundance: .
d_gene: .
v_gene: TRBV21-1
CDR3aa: CASSRRLGQGNQPQHF
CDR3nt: TGTGCCAGCAGCAGAAGGCTTGGGCAGGGGAATCAGCCCCAGCATTTT

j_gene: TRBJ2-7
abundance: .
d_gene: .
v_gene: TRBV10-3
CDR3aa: CAISEGTKTHEQYF
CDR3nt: TGTGCCATCAGTGAAGGGACAAAAACCCACGAGCAGTACTTC

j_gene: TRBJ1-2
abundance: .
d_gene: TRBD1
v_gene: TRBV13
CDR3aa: CASSMTGDGYTF
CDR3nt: TGTGCCAGCAGCATGACAGGGGATGGCTACACCTTC

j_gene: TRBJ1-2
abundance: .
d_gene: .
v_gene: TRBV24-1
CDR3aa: CATAPDGNYGYTF
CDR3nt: TGTGCCACCGCTCCTGACGGAAACTATGGCTACACCTTC

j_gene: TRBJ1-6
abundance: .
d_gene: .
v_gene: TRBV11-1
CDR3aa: CASSLTTANSPLHF
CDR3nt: TGTGCCAGCAGCTTAACGACGGCCAATTCACCCCTCCACTTT

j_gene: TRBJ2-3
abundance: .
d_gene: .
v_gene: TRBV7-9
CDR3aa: CASSLGPVGGPSTDTQYF
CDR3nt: TGTGCCAGCAGCTTGGGCCCTGTTGGGGGGCCTAGCACAGATACGCAGTATTTT

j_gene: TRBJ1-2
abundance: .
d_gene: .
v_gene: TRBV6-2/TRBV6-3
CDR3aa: CASSGQTVLYGYTF
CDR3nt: TGTGCCAGCAGTGGCCAGACAGTGTTGTATGGCTACACCTTC

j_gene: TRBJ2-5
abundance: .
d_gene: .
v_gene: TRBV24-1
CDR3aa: CATSWGEGKTQYF
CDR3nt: TGTGCCACCAGCTGGGGAGAAGGGAAGACCCAGTACTTC

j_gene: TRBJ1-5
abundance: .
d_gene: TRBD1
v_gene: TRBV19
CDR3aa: CASSMTGTLNSNQPQHF
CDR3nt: TGTGCCAGTAGTATGACAGGGACTCTAAATAGCAATCAGCCCCAGCATTTT

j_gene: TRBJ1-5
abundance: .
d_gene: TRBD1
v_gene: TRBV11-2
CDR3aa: CASSLDSGLGQGGNQPQHF
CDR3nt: TGTGCCAGCAGCTTAGATTCGGGCCTTGGACAGGGAGGCAATCAGCCCCAGCATTTT

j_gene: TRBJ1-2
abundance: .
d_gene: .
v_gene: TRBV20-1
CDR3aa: CSAKGDGYTF
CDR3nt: TGCAGTGCTAAAGGGGATGGCTACACCTTC

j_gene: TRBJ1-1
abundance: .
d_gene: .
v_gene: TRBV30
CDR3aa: CAWSISGNTEAFF
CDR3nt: TGTGCCTGGAGCATCTCGGGGAACACTGAAGCTTTCTTT

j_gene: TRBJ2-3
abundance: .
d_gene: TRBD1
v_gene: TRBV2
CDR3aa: CASRRTGGTMVTDTQYF
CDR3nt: TGTGCCAGCCGTAGGACAGGGGGTACAATGGTGACAGATACGCAGTATTTT

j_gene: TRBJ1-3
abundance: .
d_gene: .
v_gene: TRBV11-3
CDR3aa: CASSLQSGNTIYF
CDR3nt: TGTGCCAGCAGCTTACAGTCTGGAAACACCATATATTTT

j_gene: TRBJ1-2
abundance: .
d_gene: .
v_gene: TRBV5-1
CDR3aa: CASSSVVSYGYTF
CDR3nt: TGCGCCAGCAGCTCGGTGGTGAGCTATGGCTACACCTTC

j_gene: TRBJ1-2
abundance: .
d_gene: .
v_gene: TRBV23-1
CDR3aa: CASSQSDTGSNYGYTF
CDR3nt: TGCGCCAGCAGTCAATCGGACACCGGGTCTAACTATGGCTACACCTTC

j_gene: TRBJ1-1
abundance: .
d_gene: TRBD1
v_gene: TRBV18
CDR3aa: CASSRAGGDNTEAFF
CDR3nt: TGTGCCAGCTCACGGGCAGGGGGGGACAACACTGAAGCTTTCTTT

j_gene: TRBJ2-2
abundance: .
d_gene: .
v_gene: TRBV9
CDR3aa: CASSVEGVGELFF
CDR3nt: TGTGCCAGCAGCGTAGAGGGGGTCGGGGAGCTGTTTTTT

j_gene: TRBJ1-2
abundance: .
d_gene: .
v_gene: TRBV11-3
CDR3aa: CASTLEGQDYGYTF
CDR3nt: TGTGCCAGCACCCTTGAGGGGCAGGACTATGGCTACACCTTC

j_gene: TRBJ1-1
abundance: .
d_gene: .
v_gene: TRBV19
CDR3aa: CASSYRPNTEAFF
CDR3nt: TGTGCCAGTAGTTACAGGCCGAACACTGAAGCTTTCTTT

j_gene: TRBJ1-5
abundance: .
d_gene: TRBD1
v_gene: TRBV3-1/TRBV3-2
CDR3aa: CASSRGTGDSGNQPQHF
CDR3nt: TGTGCCAGCAGCCGGGGGACAGGGGATTCTGGCAATCAGCCCCAGCATTTT

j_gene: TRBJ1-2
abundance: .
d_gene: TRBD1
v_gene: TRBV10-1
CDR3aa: CASSESDRGRNGYTF
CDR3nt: TGCGCCAGCAGTGAGTCGGACAGGGGCAGAAATGGCTACACCTTC

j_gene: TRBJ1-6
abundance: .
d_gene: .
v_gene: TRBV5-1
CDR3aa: CASRPTNRPGGNNSPLHF
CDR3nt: TGCGCCAGCAGACCAACTAACAGGCCTGGGGGCAATAATTCACCCCTCCACTTT

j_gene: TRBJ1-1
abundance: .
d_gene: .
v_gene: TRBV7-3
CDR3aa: CASSSGPSGTEAFF
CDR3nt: TGTGCCAGCAGCTCAGGGCCCTCGGGAACTGAAGCTTTCTTT

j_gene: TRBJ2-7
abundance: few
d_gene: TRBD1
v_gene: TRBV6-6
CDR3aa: CASSYLSGTGYEQYF
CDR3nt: TGTGCCAGCAGTTACCTTTCCGGGACAGGCTACGAGCAGTACTTC

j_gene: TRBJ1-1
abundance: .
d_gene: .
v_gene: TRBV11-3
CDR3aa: CASSGLKNTEAFF
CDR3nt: TGTGCCAGCAGCGGACTGAAGAACACTGAAGCTTTCTTT

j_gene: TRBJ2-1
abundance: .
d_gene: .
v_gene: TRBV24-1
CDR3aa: CATSRTVSSYNEQFF
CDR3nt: TGTGCCACCAGTCGGACAGTGAGCTCCTACAATGAGCAGTTCTTC

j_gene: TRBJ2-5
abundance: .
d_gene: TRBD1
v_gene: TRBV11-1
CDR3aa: CASSLAGGETQYF
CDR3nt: TGTGCCAGCAGCTTGGCAGGGGGAGAGACCCAGTACTTC

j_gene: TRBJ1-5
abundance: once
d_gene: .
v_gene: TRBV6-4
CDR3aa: CATSPMWGSNQPQHF
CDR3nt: TGTGCCACCTCCCCCATGTGGGGGAGCAATCAGCCCCAGCATTTT

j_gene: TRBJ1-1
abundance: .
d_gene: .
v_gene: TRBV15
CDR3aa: CATSNTGNTEAFF
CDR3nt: TGTGCCACCAGCAACACAGGGAACACTGAAGCTTTCTTT

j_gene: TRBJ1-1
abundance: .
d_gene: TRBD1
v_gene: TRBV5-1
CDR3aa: CASSKGLGQVGTNTEAFF
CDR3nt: TGCGCCAGCAGCAAGGGGTTGGGACAGGTGGGCACGAACACTGAAGCTTTCTTT

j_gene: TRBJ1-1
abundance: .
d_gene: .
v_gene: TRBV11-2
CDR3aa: CASSLGGWNTEAFF
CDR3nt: TGTGCCAGCAGCTTAGGCGGTTGGAACACTGAAGCTTTCTTT

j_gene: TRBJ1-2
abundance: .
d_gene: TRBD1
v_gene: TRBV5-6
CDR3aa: CASSLVLSGTGGKSYGYTF
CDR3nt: TGTGCCAGCAGCTTGGTTTTATCTGGGACAGGGGGTAAGAGCTATGGCTACACCTTC

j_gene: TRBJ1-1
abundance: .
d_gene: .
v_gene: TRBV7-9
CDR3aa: CASSLVLRDDASLF
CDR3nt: TGTGCCAGCAGCTTAGTTTTGAGGGACGATGCATCTCTCTTT

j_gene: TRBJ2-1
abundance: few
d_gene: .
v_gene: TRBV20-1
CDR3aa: CSAQNSNEQFF
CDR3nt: TGCAGTGCGCAAAACAGCAATGAGCAGTTCTTC

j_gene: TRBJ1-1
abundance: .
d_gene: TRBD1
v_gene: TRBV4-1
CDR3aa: CASSLRDRDSSEAFF
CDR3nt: TGCGCCAGCAGCCTCCGGGACAGGGATAGCTCTGAAGCTTTCTTT

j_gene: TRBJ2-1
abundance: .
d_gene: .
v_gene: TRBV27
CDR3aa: CASTRIGGSYNEQFF
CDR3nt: TGTGCCAGCACCCGAATTGGGGGTTCCTACAATGAGCAGTTCTTC

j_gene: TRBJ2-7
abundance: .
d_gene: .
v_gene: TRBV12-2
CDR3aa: CASRRPKNRRAYEQYF
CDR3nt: TGTGCAAGTCGCCGTCCCAAAAACAGGCGAGCCTACGAGCAGTACTTC

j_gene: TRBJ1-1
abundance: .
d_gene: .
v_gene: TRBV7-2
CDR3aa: CASSLRETTRGTEAFF
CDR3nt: TGTGCCAGCAGCTTAAGAGAAACGACACGTGGCACTGAAGCTTTCTTT

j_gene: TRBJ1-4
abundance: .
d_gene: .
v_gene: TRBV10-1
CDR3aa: CASSGTQKLFF
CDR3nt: TGCGCCAGCAGCGGAACGCAAAAACTGTTTTTT

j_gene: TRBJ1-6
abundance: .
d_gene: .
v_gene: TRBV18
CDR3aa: CASSPSDTRTLHF
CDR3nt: TGTGCCAGCTCACCCTCGGACACTCGAACCCTCCACTTT

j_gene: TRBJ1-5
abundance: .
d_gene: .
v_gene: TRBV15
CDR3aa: CATSRLGYSQPQHF
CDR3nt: TGTGCCACCAGCAGGTTAGGGTATAGTCAGCCCCAGCATTTT

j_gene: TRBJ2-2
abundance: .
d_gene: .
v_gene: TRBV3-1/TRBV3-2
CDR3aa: CASSQVGELFF
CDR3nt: TGTGCCAGCAGCCAGGTCGGGGAGCTGTTTTTT

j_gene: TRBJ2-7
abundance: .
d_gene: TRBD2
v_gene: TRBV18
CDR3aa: CASSGLAGIDEQYF
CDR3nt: TGTGCCAGCTCCGGACTAGCGGGGATCGACGAGCAGTACTTC

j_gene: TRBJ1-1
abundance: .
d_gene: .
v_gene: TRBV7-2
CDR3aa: CASSLKTMNTEAFF
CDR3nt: TGTGCCAGCAGCTTGAAGACGATGAACACTGAAGCTTTCTTT

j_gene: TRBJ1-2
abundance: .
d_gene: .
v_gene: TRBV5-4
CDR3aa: CASSLWGNRLHGYTF
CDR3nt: TGTGCCAGCAGCTTGTGGGGGAATCGGTTACATGGCTACACCTTC

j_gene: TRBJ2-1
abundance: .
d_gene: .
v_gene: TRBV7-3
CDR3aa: CASSLNRDAYNEQFF
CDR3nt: TGTGCCAGCAGCTTAAACAGGGACGCCTACAATGAGCAGTTCTTC

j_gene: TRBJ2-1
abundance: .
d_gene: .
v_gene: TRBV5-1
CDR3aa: CASSLGVTDQQFF
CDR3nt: TGCGCCAGCAGCTTGGGGGTGACAGACCAGCAGTTCTTC

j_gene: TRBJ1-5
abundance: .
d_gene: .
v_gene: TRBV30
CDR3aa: CAWDRHGQPQHF
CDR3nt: TGTGCCTGGGACAGGCACGGGCAGCCCCAGCATTTT

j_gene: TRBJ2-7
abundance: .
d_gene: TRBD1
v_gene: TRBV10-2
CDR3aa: CASSEPGGSGEQYF
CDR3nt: TGCGCCAGCAGTGAGCCAGGGGGATCTGGCGAGCAGTACTTC

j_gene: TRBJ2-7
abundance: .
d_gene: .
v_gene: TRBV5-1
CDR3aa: CASSLAGSSYEQYF
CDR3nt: TGCGCCAGCAGCTTGGCGGGCAGCTCCTACGAGCAGTACTTC